These T cell receptor beta chains were read from a single sample in a study of Ad26.COV2.S vaccination and SARS-CoV-2 variants. Libraries were prepared by immunoSEQ multiplex PCR; TCRdb keeps only in-frame clonotypes and omits some of them. The sample records hundreds of thousands of clones, around nine tenths being singletons. Source: peripheral blood, taken in a trial of Ad26.COV2.S vaccine versus placebo. These receptor sequences come from a person between 18 and 65 years old who received the Ad26.COV2.S COVID-19 vaccine or a placebo. The CDR3 runs from the conserved cysteine through the conserved F or W. Each record gives: V gene, D gene, J gene, CDR3 protein. A D gene is named only where the DNA matches it firmly.

v_gene: TRBV21-1; d_gene: NA; j_gene: TRBJ2-7; CDR3aa: CASSNSPWDKSYEQYF
v_gene: TRBV4-1; d_gene: TRBD2; j_gene: TRBJ2-1; CDR3aa: CASSLGTSAKRSNEQFF
v_gene: TRBV27; d_gene: TRBD1; j_gene: TRBJ2-7; CDR3aa: CASSTRQGFEQYF
v_gene: TRBV7-3; d_gene: TRBD1; j_gene: TRBJ2-2; CDR3aa: CASSLVVQGAGELFF
v_gene: TRBV5-1; d_gene: NA; j_gene: TRBJ2-2; CDR3aa: CASSRTALNTGELFF
v_gene: TRBV4-1; d_gene: TRBD1; j_gene: TRBJ1-6; CDR3aa: CASSQIGQVNSPLHF
v_gene: TRBV6-2/TRBV6-3; d_gene: NA; j_gene: TRBJ2-7; CDR3aa: CASSSPGLTEQYF
v_gene: TRBV5-1; d_gene: TRBD2; j_gene: TRBJ2-7; CDR3aa: CASSIGLVGISDEQYF
v_gene: TRBV7-7; d_gene: NA; j_gene: TRBJ2-3; CDR3aa: CASSLEVSDTQYF
v_gene: TRBV6-1; d_gene: NA; j_gene: TRBJ1-4; CDR3aa: CASSDWGNEKLFF
v_gene: TRBV19; d_gene: NA; j_gene: TRBJ1-1; CDR3aa: CASSIMSGAGTEAFF
v_gene: TRBV4-1; d_gene: NA; j_gene: TRBJ1-1; CDR3aa: CASSLEPPGSTEAFF
v_gene: TRBV15; d_gene: NA; j_gene: TRBJ1-5; CDR3aa: CATSRYNQPQHF
v_gene: TRBV21-1; d_gene: NA; j_gene: TRBJ2-2; CDR3aa: CASSLPFQGLQDVLNTGELFF
v_gene: TRBV5-1; d_gene: NA; j_gene: TRBJ2-2; CDR3aa: CASSLEVGELFF
v_gene: TRBV5-1; d_gene: NA; j_gene: TRBJ2-3; CDR3aa: CASSYTLADTQYF
v_gene: TRBV19; d_gene: TRBD1; j_gene: TRBJ2-1; CDR3aa: CASSIQGAGEQFF
v_gene: TRBV18; d_gene: NA; j_gene: TRBJ2-3; CDR3aa: CASSPRTASTDTQYF
v_gene: TRBV28; d_gene: TRBD1; j_gene: TRBJ2-7; CDR3aa: CASSGQGKAYEQYF
v_gene: TRBV11-3; d_gene: NA; j_gene: TRBJ2-7; CDR3aa: CASSLGGGGEQYF
v_gene: TRBV14; d_gene: TRBD2; j_gene: TRBJ2-1; CDR3aa: CASSPGTSDWSREQFF
v_gene: TRBV11-2; d_gene: NA; j_gene: TRBJ2-1; CDR3aa: CASSFPRGEAYNEQFF
v_gene: TRBV4-1; d_gene: TRBD2; j_gene: TRBJ2-1; CDR3aa: CASSDLASGADYNEQFF
v_gene: TRBV5-4; d_gene: NA; j_gene: TRBJ1-1; CDR3aa: CASSPGGMNTEAFF
v_gene: TRBV27; d_gene: TRBD1; j_gene: TRBJ2-1; CDR3aa: CASSYGTGYEQFF
v_gene: TRBV7-2; d_gene: TRBD1; j_gene: TRBJ2-2; CDR3aa: CASSLGQRMSGELFF
v_gene: TRBV11-2; d_gene: TRBD1; j_gene: TRBJ1-1; CDR3aa: CASSNTGAGDTEAFF
v_gene: TRBV7-7; d_gene: NA; j_gene: TRBJ1-1; CDR3aa: CASSLFANTEAFF
v_gene: TRBV6-5; d_gene: NA; j_gene: TRBJ1-1; CDR3aa: CASSYSSSLEAFF